This T cell receptor (beta chain) was recovered during a study of blood T cell repertoires in COVID-19. Background on the study: In each case, the material was cDNA or gDNA derived from T cells, B-cell-depleted T cells, or PBMCs.

The CDR3 contains 12 residues. Trimming stripped 6 bases from V and 7 bases from J, with 13 bases between. Original handling: How many nucleated cells were present was estimated from reference gene primer amplification. Data came from immunoSEQ multiplex PCR; TCRdb stores just in-frame clones and leaves some out. The V and J calls and clone size were taken over from that table, and D and trimming were inferred from the DNA. Of approximately 300,000 clones in the sample, roughly 90% were seen once. While infection was still active, Seattle patients were enrolled and then followed longitudinally. The sequencing input was peripheral blood. This sequence joins TRBV12-3 or TRBV12-4 and TRBJ2-7; no reliable D call. This clonotype originated in a woman aged 25 to 39 with COVID-19, enrolled during active disease. As DNA, the CDR3 is TGTGCCAGCAGCTATCGTCCCCAAGAGCAGTACTTC. Translation gives CASSYRPQEQYF.